This T cell receptor beta chain was captured in a study of T cell responses to AZD1222 COVID-19 vaccine. The table came from immunoSEQ multiplex PCR; TCRdb's copy has only in-frame clones and leaves some out. The sample includes roughly 150,000 clones, roughly 92% of them seen just once. V was clipped by 5 bases and J by 1 base; unmatched bases: 14. Germline V CDR1 and CDR2: MNHEY, SMNVEV (reference sequence). The CDR3 has 17 amino acids. Study results and limitations: White British ancestry dominated among donors, who included more females, and clonal diversity was possibly underestimated. Distributed over spike, vaccine-associated CD4 TCRs predominated at 160-218 and 743-854.

This clone was recorded once. Its specificity is unknown. The clonotype was recovered from an adult in good health. J is TRBJ2-7 and V is TRBV27; 7 positions agree with TRBD1. Here the sequenced sample was peripheral blood, taken on day 0 of AZD1222 vaccination. The CDR3 here is CASSPRLDRSGSYEQYF. CDR3 DNA sequence: TGTGCCAGCAGTCCACGCCTGGACAGGTCAGGTTCCTACGAGCAGTACTTC.